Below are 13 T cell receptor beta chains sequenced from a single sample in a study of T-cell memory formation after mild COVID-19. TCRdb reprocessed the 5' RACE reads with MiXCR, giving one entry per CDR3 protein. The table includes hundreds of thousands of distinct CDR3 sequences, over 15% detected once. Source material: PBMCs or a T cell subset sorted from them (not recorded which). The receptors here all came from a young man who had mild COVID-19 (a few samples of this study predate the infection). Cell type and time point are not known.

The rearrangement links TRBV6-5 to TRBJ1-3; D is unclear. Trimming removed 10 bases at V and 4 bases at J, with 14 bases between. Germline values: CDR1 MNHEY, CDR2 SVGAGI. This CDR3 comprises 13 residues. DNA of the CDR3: TGTGCCACAGCTCCCCCCGCGGGAAACACCATATATTTT. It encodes CATAPPAGNTIYF.

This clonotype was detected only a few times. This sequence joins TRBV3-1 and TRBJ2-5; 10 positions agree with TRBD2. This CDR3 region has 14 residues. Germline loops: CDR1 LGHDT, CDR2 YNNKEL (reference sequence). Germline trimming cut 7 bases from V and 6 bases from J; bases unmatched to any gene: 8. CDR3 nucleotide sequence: TGTGCCAGCACCCGATCTAGCGGGGGAAAGACCCAGTACTTC. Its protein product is CASTRSSGGKTQYF.

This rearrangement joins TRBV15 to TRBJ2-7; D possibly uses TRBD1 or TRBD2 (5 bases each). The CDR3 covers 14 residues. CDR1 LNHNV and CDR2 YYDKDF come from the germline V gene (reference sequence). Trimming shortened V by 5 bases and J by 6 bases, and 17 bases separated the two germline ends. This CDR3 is CATSPRDVAFEQYF. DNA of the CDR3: TGTGCCACCAGCCCCCGGGACGTGGCCTTCGAGCAGTACTTC.

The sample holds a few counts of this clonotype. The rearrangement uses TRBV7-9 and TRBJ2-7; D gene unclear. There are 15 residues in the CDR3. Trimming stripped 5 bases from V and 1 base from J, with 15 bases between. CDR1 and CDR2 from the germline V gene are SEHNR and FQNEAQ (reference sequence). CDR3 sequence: CASSTPGPRSYEQYF. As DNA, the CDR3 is TGTGCCAGCAGCACCCCCGGGCCGAGATCCTACGAGCAGTACTTC.

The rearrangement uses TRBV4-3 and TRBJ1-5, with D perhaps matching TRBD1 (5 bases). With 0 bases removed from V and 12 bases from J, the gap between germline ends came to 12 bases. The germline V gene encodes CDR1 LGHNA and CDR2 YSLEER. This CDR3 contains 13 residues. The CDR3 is CASSQDNGDHQHF. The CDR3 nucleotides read TGCGCCAGCAGCCAAGATAATGGGGACCACCAGCATTTT.

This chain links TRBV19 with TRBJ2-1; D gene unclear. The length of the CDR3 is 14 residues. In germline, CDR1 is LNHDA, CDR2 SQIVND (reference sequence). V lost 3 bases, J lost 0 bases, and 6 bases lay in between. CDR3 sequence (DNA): TGTGCCAGTAGTATGGCAAACTCCTACAATGAGCAGTTCTTC. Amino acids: CASSMANSYNEQFF.

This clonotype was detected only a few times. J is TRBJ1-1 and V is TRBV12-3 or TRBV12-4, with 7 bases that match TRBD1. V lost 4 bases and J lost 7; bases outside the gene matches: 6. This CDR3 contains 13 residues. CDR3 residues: CASSSGQPLEAFF. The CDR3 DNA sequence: TGTGCCAGCAGTTCGGGACAGCCTCTTGAAGCTTTCTTT.

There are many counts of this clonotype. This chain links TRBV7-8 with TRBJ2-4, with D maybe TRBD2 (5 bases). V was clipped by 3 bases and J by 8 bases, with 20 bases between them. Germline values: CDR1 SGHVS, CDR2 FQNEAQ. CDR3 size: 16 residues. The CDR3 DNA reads TGTGCCAGCAGCTTTCGGGTCCGGGGTACGAAAGACATTCAGTACTTC. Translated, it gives CASSFRVRGTKDIQYF.

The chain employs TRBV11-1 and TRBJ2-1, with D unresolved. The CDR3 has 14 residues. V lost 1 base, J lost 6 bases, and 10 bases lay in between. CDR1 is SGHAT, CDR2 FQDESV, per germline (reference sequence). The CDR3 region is CASSLGPRPNEQFF. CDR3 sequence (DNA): TGTGCCAGCAGCTTAGGCCCCCGTCCCAATGAGCAGTTCTTC.

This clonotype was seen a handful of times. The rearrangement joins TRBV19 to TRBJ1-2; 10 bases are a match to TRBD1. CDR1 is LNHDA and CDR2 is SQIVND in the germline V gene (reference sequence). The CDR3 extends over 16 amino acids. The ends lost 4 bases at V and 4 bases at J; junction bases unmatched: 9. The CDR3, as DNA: TGTGCCAGTAGTACCCGGGACAGGGGCCGTCCCTATGGCTACACCTTC. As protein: CASSTRDRGRPYGYTF.

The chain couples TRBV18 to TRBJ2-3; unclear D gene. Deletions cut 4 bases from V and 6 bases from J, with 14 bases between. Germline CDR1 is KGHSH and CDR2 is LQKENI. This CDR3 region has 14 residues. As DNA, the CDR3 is TGTGCCAGCTCACAAACGACAACCATGGATACGCAGTATTTT. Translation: CASSQTTTMDTQYF.

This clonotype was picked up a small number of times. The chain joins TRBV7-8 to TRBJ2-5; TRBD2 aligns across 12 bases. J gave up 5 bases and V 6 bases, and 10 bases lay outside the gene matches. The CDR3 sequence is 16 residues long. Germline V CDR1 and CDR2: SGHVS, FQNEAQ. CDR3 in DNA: TGTGCCAGCAGTTCCAGGCGACTAGCGGGGGCCGAGACCCAGTACTTC. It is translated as CASSSRRLAGAETQYF.

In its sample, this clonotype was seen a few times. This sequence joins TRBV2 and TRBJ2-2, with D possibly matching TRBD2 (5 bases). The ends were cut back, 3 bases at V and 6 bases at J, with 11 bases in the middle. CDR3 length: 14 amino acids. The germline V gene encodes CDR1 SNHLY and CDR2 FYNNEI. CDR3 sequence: CASSDLAQAGELFF. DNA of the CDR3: TGTGCCAGCAGTGATCTAGCTCAGGCCGGGGAGCTGTTTTTT. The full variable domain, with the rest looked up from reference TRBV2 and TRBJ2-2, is EPEVTQTPSHQVTQMGQEVILRCVPISNHLYFYWYRQILGQKVEFLVSFYNNEISEKSEIFDDQFSVERPDGSNFTLKIRSTKLEDSAMYFCASSDLAQAGELFFGEGSRLTVL.